One sample yielded the 11 T cell receptor beta chains listed below, sequenced in a study of shared clonotypes between healthy human individuals (dated by TCRdb to about 2020). To prepare the library, the immunoSEQ multiplex PCR assay was applied. TCRdb obtained this table from immuneACCESS and retained in-frame rearrangements with V and J assigned. These tables miss some clones; where compared with another copy, unresolved V genes account for less than half of the shortfall, and the remainder is unexplained. This sample is represented by 530,000 or so clones; about three quarters of them were singletons. Jointly, the top ten make up roughly an eighth of the sample. The sample consisted of PBMCs. These TCRs come from a woman between 35 and 50 years old in good health. Some clones in this sample may be carry-over from other donors' samples.

This chain uses TRBV14 with TRBJ2-1; D is unclear. Germline CDR1 is SGHDN and CDR2 is FVKESK. The V and J ends lost 2 bases and 5 bases respectively, with 16 bases between them. The CDR3 extends over 16 amino acids. The CDR3 loop is CASSQPPTGPNNEQFF. Here the CDR3 DNA reads TGTGCCAGCAGCCAACCTCCGACGGGCCCTAACAATGAGCAGTTCTTC.

The V gene is TRBV5-1, the J gene TRBJ2-5; D is possibly TRBD2 (5 bases). V dropped 0 bases and J dropped 3 bases, with 9 bases sitting between them. The CDR3 has 14 amino acids. In germline, CDR1 is SGHRS, CDR2 YFSETQ. CDR3 loop: CASSLGGPEETQYF. The CDR3, as DNA: TGCGCCAGCAGCTTGGGAGGGCCAGAAGAGACCCAGTACTTC.

The V call is TRBV30, the J call TRBJ1-6; the D gene is possibly TRBD1 (6 bases). The CDR3 has 15 residues. Germline V gives CDR1 GTSNPN, CDR2 SVGIG (reference sequence). Deletions cut 1 base from V and 8 bases from J, with 15 bases between. The CDR3 DNA reads as TGTGCCTGGAGTGACAGGGTTTTCCCTCATTCACCCCTCCACTTT. Translated, it gives CAWSDRVFPHSPLHF.

The rearrangement uses TRBV5-1 and TRBJ2-1; D remains unclear. Germline values: CDR1 SGHRS, CDR2 YFSETQ. This CDR3 contains 15 residues. Trimming pared 4 bases from V and 6 bases from J, leaving 17 bases between. CDR3 in DNA: TGCGCCAGCAGCCTTATGGCGCCTATTTCCAATGAGCAGTTCTTC. It translates to CASSLMAPISNEQFF.

The chain uses TRBV7-8 and TRBJ1-3; D is unresolved. Germline CDR1 reads SGHVS; CDR2 reads FQNEAQ. CDR3 size: 13 residues. The V end lost 6 bases, the J end lost 1 base, and 7 bases lay between the germline ends. In DNA form, the CDR3 reads TGTGCCAGCAGGATAAATTCTGGAAACACCATATATTTT. The encoded protein is CASRINSGNTIYF. Full variable domain (remainder filled in from reference TRBV7-8 and TRBJ1-3): GAGVSQSPRYKVAKRGQDVALRCDPISGHVSLFWYQQALGQGPEFLTYFQNEAQLDKSGLPSDRFFAERPEGSVSTLKIQRTQQEDSAVYLCASRINSGNTIYFGEGSWLTVV.

The rearrangement links TRBV2 to TRBJ2-7, with D unresolved. The V and J ends lost 0 bases and 2 bases respectively, with 11 bases between them. Germline V CDR1 and CDR2: SNHLY, FYNNEI. The length of the CDR3 is 15 residues. CDR3: CASSEALANTYEQYF. CDR3 coding DNA: TGTGCCAGCAGTGAAGCGCTCGCTAATACCTACGAGCAGTACTTC.

The chain has TRBV5-1 and TRBJ1-1, with D tentatively TRBD1 (5 bases). V was pared by 1 base and J by 4 bases, with 14 bases between. The germline CDR1 and CDR2 sequences are SGHRS and YFSETQ. The CDR3 has 15 amino acids. CDR3 DNA: TGCGCCAGCAGCTTGAGAAATGGGGGAACCACTGAAGCTTTCTTT. It encodes CASSLRNGGTTEAFF. The full variable domain, in which reference TRBV5-1 and TRBJ1-1 provide the parts outside the CDR3, is KAGVTQTPRYLIKTRGQQVTLSCSPISGHRSVSWYQQTPGQGLQFLFEYFSETQRNKGNFPGRFSGRQFSNSRSEMNVSTLELGDSALYLCASSLRNGGTTEAFFGQGTRLTVV.

This clone was detected only a few times. The CDR3 DNA is TGTGCCAGCTCATCACGACAGGGGATGGACGAGCAGTACTTC. Protein sequence: CASSSRQGMDEQYF. This chain connects TRBV18 to TRBJ2-7; the match to TRBD1 covers 8 bases. The J segment lost 5 bases and the V segment lost 5 bases, leaving 8 bases of the junction unmatched. Germline CDR1 KGHSH, CDR2 LQKENI. This CDR3 comprises 14 residues.

The chain couples TRBV19 to TRBJ2-7, with TRBD2 as a possible D gene (5 bases). The germline V gene encodes CDR1 LNHDA and CDR2 SQIVND (reference sequence). This CDR3 contains 16 residues. Trimming cost V 5 bases and J 7 bases, with 24 bases left between them. As DNA, the CDR3 is TGTGCCAGTAGTGGAGGCCAAGGGATTTTGGCTGGAGAGCAGTACTTC. This gives the protein CASSGGQGILAGEQYF.

This rearrangement joins TRBV9 to TRBJ2-6; D is undetermined. Trimming cost V 1 base and J 2 bases, with 10 bases left between them. The CDR3 sequence is 16 residues long. CDR1 is SGDLS, CDR2 YYNGEE, per germline. CDR3 sequence (DNA): TGTGCCAGCAGCGTACCGCGTGAGGCTGGGGCCAACGTCCTGACTTTC. Its translation: CASSVPREAGANVLTF.

V and J are TRBV2 and TRBJ2-5; the D gene is possibly TRBD2 (6 bases). The germline gives CDR1 SNHLY, CDR2 FYNNEI. Trimming pared 1 base from V and 2 bases from J, leaving 8 bases between. CDR3 length equals 14 residues. CDR3 protein: CASSEGREQETQYF. In nucleotides, the CDR3 is TGTGCCAGCAGTGAAGGGCGGGAACAAGAGACCCAGTACTTC.